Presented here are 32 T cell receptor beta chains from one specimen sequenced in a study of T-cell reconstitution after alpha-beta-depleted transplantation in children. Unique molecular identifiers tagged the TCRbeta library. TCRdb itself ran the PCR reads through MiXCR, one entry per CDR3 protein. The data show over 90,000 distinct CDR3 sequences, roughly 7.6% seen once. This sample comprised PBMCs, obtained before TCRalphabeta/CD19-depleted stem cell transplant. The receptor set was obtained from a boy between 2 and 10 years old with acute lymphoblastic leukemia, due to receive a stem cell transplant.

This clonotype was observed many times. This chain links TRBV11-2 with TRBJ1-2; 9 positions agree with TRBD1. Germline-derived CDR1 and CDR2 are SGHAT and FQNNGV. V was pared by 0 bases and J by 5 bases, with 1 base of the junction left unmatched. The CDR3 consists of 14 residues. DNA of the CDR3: TGTGCCAGCAGCTTAGATGGGACAGGGTATGGCTACACCTTC. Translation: CASSLDGTGYGYTF.

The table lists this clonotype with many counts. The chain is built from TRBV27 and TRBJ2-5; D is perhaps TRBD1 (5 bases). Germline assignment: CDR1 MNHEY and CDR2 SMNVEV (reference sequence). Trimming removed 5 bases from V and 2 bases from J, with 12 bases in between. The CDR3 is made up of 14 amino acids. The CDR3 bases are TGTGCCAGCAGTACCCCAGACAGACAAGAGACCCAGTACTTC. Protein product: CASSTPDRQETQYF.

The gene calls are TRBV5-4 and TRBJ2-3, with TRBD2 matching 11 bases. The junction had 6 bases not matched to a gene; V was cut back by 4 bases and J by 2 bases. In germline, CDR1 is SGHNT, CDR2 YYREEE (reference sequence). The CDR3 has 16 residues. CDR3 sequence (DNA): TGTGCCAGCAGCCAAGTAGCGGGGGGGGTCACAGATACGCAGTATTTT. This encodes CASSQVAGGVTDTQYF.

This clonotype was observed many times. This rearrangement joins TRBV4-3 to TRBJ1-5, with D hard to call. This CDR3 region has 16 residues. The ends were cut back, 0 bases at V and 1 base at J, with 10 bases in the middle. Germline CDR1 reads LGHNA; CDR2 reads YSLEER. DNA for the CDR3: TGCGCCAGCAGCCAAGATCGGGTTGGCAGCAATCAGCCCCAGCATTTT. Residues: CASSQDRVGSNQPQHF.

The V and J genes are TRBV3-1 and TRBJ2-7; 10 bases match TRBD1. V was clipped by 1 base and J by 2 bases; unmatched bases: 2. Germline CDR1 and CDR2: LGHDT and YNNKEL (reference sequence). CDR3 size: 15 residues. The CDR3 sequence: CASSQGTGGTYEQYF. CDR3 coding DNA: TGTGCCAGCAGCCAAGGGACAGGGGGTACCTACGAGCAGTACTTC.

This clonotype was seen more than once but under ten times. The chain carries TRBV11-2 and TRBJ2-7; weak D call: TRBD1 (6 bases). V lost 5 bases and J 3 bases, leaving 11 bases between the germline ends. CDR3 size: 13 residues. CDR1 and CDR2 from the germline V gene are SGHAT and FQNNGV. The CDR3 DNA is TGTGCCAGCAGCCTCAACAGGGTCTACGAGCAGTACTTC. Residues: CASSLNRVYEQYF.

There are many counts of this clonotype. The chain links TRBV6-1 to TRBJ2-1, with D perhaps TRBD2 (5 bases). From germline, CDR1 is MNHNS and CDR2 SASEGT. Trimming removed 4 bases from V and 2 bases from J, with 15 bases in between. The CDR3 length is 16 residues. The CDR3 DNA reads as TGTGCCAGCAGTGCACCGGACTTACCTCCCTACAATGAGCAGTTCTTC. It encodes CASSAPDLPPYNEQFF.

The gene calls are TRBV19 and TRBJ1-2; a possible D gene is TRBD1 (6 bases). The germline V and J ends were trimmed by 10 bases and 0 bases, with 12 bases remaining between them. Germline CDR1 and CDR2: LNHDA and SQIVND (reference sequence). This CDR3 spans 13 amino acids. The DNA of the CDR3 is TGTGCCACACAAACAGGGACTAACTATGGCTACACCTTC. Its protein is CATQTGTNYGYTF.

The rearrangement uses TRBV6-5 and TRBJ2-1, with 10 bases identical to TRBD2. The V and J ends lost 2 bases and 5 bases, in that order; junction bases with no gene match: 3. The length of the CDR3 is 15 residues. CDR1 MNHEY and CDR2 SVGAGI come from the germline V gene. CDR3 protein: CASSYKRGGHNEQFF. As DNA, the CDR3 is TGTGCCAGCAGTTACAAGCGGGGGGGCCACAATGAGCAGTTCTTC.

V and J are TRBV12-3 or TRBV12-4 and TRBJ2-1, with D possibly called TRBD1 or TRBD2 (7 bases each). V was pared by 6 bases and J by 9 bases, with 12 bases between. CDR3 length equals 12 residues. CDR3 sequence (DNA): TGTGCCAGCAGCCAGGGGGGGAGTGAGCAGTTCTTC. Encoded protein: CASSQGGSEQFF.

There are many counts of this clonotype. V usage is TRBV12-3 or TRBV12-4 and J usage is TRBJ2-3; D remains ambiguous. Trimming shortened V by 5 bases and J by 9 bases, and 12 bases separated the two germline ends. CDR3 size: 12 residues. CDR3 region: CASSLTAWTQYF. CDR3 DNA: TGTGCCAGCAGTCTTACCGCGTGGACGCAGTATTTT.

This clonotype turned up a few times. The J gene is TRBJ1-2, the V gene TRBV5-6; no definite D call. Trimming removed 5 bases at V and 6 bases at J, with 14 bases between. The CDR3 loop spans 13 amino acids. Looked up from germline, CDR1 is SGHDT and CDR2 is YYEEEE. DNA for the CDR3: TGTGCCAGCAGAATGATGCCGCAGGATGGCTACACCTTC. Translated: CASRMMPQDGYTF.

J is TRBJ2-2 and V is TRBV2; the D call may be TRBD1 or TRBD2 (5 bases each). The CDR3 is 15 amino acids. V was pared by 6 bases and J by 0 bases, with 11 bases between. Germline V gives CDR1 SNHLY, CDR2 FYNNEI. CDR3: CASRRETANTGELFF. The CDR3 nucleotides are TGTGCCAGCAGGAGGGAGACAGCGAACACCGGGGAGCTGTTTTTT.

The DNA of the CDR3 is TGTGCCAGCAGTCAAGGACAGCTTGGAAACACCATATATTTT. Amino acids: CASSQGQLGNTIYF. The genes are TRBV6-1 and TRBJ1-3; a possible D gene is TRBD1 (6 bases). The CDR3 loop spans 14 amino acids. Germline V gene data show CDR1 as MNHNS and CDR2 as SASEGT. The V end lost 5 bases, the J end lost 3 bases, and 11 bases lay between the germline ends.

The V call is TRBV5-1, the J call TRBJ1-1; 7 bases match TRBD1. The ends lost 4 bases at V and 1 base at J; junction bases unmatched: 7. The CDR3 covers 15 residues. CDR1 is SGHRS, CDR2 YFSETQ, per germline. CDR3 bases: TGCGCCAGCAGCACCGCCGGGACAGAGAACACTGAAGCTTTCTTT. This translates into CASSTAGTENTEAFF.

Here the CDR3 reads CASSEGQGWGTGELFF. CDR3 nucleotides: TGTGCCAGCAGCGAGGGGCAGGGATGGGGCACCGGGGAGCTGTTTTTT. The gene calls are TRBV9 and TRBJ2-2; TRBD1 might be the D (5 bases). The CDR3 consists of 16 residues. The V and J ends lost 3 bases and 4 bases respectively, with 16 bases between them. Germline values: CDR1 SGDLS, CDR2 YYNGEE.

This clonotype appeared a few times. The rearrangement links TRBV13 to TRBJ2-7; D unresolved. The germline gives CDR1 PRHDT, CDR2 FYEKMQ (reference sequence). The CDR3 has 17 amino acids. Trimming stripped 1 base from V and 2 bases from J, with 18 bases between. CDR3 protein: CASSLARQIGGPYEQYF. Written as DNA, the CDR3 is TGTGCCAGCAGCTTAGCCCGCCAAATTGGTGGGCCCTACGAGCAGTACTTC.

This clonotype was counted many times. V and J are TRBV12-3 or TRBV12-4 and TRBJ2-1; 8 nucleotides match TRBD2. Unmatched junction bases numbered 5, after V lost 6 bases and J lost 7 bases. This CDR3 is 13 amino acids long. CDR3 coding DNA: TGTGCCAGCAGCGGAGCGGGGGTTAATGAGCAGTTCTTC. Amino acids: CASSGAGVNEQFF.

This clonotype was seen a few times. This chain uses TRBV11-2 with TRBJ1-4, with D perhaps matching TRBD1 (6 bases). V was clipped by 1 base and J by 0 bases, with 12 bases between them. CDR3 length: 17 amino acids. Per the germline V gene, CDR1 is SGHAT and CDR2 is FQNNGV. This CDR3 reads CASSLGRTVSTNEKLFF. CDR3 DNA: TGTGCCAGCAGCTTAGGAAGGACAGTATCAACTAATGAAAAACTGTTTTTT.

The CDR3 sequence: CSASGDFSSSYNEQFF. The CDR3 DNA is TGCAGTGCCTCAGGGGACTTCTCAAGCTCCTACAATGAGCAGTTCTTC. The chain has TRBV20-1 and TRBJ2-1, with D perhaps TRBD1 or TRBD2 (6 bases each). Germline values: CDR1 DFQATT, CDR2 SNEGSKA (reference sequence). The CDR3 is made up of 16 amino acids. The germline V and J ends were trimmed by 6 bases and 0 bases, with 18 bases remaining between them.

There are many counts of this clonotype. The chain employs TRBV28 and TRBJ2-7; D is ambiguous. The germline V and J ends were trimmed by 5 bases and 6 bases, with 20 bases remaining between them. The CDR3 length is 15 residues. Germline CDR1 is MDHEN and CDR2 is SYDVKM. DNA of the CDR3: TGTGCCAGCAGTCGGCGGCAGGTAGCCCCACTCGAGCAGTACTTC. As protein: CASSRRQVAPLEQYF.

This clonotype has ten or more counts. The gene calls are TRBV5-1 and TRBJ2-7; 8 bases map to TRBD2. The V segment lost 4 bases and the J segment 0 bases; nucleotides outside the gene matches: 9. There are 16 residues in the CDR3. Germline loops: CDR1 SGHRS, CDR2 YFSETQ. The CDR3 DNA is TGCGCCAGCAGCCCCGGGTTAGCGGGGTTCTCCTACGAGCAGTACTTC. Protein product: CASSPGLAGFSYEQYF.

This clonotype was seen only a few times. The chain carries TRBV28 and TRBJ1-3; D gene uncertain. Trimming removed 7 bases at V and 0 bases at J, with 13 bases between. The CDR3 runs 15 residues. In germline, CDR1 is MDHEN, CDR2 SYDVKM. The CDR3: CASKPIDDSGNTIYF. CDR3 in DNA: TGTGCCAGCAAGCCAATCGACGACTCTGGAAACACCATATATTTT.

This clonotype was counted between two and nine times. CDR3 in amino acids: CASSLEVTGFTYEQYF. CDR3 nucleotide sequence: TGTGCCAGCAGCTTAGAGGTGACAGGGTTTACCTACGAGCAGTACTTC. The chain combines TRBV7-9 with TRBJ2-7; 7 nucleotides match TRBD1. V gave up 1 base and J gave up 2 bases; unmatched junction bases: 8. Germline V gives CDR1 SEHNR, CDR2 FQNEAQ (reference sequence). CDR3 length: 16 amino acids.

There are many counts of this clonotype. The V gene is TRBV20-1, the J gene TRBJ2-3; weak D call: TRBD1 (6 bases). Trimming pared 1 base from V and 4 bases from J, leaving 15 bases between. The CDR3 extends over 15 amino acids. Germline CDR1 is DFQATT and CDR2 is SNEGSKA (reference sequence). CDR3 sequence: CSARGSGPGADTQYF. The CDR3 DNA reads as TGCAGTGCTAGAGGATCAGGGCCAGGGGCAGATACGCAGTATTTT.

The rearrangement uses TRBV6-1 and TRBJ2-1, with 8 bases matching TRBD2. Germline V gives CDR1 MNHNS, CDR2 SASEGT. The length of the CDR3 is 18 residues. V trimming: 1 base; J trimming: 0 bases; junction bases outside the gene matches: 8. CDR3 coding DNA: TGTGCCAGCAGTGAAGGGTGGGTAGCGGGGTACTCCTACAATGAGCAGTTCTTC. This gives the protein CASSEGWVAGYSYNEQFF.

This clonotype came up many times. Here the CDR3 DNA reads TGTGCCAGCAGCCAACGCCCGGGTCGGACCCAGTACTTC. Its translation is CASSQRPGRTQYF. The chain couples TRBV3-1 to TRBJ2-5, with unresolved D. Trimming pared 2 bases from V and 7 bases from J, leaving 11 bases between. The CDR3 extends over 13 amino acids. CDR1 LGHDT and CDR2 YNNKEL come from the germline V gene (reference sequence).

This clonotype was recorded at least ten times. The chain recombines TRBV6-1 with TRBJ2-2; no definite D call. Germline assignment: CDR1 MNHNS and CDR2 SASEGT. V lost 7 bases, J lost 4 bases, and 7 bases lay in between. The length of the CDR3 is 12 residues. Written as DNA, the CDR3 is TGTGCCAGCATAATGGGCACCGGGGAGCTGTTTTTT. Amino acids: CASIMGTGELFF.

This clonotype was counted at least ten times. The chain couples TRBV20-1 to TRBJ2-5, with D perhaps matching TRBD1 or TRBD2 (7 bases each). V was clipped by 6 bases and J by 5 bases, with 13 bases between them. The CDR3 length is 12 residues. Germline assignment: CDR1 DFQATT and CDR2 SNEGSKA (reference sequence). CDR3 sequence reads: CSARGGRETQYF. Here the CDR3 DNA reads TGCAGTGCCAGGGGGGGGCGGGAGACCCAGTACTTC.

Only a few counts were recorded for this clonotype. The CDR3 protein is CASSQDPSGQGMGNEQFF. The CDR3 bases are TGCGCCAGCAGCCAAGATCCCTCGGGACAGGGGATGGGCAATGAGCAGTTCTTC. The chain has TRBV4-1 and TRBJ2-1, with 10 positions matching TRBD1. The V segment lost 0 bases and the J segment 6 bases; nucleotides outside the gene matches: 11. CDR1 MGHRA and CDR2 YSYEKL come from the germline V gene. The length of the CDR3 is 18 residues.

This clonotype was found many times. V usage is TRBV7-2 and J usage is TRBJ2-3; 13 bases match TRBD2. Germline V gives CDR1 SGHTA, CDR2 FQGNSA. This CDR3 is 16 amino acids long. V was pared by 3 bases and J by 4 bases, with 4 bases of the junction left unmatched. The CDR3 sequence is CASSLAGLAGADTQYF. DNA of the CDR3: TGTGCCAGCAGCTTGGCCGGACTAGCGGGGGCAGATACGCAGTATTTT.

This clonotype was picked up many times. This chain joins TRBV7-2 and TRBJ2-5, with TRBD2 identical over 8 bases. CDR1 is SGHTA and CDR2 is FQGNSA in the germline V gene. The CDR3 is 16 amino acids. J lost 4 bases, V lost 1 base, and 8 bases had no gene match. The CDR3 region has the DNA TGTGCCAGCAGCTTAGGTCTAGCGGGTATGCGAGAGACCCAGTACTTC. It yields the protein CASSLGLAGMRETQYF.